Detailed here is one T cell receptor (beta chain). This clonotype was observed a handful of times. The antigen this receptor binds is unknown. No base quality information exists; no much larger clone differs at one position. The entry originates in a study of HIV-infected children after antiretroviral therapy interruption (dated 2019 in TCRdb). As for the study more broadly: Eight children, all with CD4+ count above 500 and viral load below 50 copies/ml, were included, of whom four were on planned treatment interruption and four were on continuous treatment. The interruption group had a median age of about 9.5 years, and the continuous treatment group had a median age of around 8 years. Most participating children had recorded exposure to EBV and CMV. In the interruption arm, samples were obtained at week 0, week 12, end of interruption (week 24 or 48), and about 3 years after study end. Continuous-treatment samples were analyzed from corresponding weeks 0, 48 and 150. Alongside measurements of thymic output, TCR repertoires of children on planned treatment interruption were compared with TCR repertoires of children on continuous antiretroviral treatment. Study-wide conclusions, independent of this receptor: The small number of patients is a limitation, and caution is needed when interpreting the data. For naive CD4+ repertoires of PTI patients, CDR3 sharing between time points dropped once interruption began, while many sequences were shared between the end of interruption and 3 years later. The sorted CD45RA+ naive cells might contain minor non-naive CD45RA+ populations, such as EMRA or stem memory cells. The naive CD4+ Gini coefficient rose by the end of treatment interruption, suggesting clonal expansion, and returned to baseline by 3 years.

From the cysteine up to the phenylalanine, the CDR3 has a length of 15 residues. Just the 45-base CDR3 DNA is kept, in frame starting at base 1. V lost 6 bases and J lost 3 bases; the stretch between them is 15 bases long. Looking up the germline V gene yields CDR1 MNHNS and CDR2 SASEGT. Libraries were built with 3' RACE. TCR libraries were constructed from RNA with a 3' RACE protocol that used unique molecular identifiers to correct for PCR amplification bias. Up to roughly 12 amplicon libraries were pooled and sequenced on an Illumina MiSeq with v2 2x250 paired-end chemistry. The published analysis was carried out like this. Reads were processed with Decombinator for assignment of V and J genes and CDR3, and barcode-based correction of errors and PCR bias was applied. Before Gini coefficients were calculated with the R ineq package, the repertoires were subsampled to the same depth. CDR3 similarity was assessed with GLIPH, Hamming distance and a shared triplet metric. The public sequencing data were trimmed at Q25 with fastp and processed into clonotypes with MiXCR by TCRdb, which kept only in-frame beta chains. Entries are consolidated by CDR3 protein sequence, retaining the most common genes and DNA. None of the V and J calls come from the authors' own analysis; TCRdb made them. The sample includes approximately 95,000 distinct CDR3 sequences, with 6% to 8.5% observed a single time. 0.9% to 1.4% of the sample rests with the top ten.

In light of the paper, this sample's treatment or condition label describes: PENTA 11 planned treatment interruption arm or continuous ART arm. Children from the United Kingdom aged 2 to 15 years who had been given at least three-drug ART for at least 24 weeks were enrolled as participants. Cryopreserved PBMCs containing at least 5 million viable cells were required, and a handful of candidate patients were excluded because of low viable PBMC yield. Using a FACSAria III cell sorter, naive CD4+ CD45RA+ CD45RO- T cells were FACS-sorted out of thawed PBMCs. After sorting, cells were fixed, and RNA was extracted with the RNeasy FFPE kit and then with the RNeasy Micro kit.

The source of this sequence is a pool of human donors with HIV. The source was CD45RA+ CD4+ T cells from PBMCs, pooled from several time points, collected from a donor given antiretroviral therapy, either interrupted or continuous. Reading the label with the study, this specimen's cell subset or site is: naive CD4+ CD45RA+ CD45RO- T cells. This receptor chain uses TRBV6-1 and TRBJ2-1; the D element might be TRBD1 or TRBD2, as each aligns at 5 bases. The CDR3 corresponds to CASSVPGSFYNEQFF. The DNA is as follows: TGTGCCAGCAGCGTACCAGGGAGTTTCTACAATGAGCAGTTCTTC.